The 21 T cell receptor beta chains presented below share a single source sample, sequenced in a study of cytomegalovirus exposure and HLA in healthy donors. The data were produced by immunoSEQ multiplex PCR, yet TCRdb's version contains in-frame clones alone and is incomplete. The sample consists of some 130,000 clones, approximately 84% of them appearing once. The sequencing sample was made of PBMCs. Receptors originate from a man aged 30 to 39 in good health and CMV-seropositive.

This clone has a single count. CDR3 DNA sequence: TGTGCCAGCCACGTGGGGCAACAGCGGAACACTGAAGCTTTCTTT. It yields the protein CASHVGQQRNTEAFF. The rearrangement links TRBV6-1 to TRBJ1-1, with D tentatively TRBD1 (5 bases). Trimming stripped 8 bases from V and 1 base from J, with 17 bases between. Germline V lookup: CDR1 MNHNS, CDR2 SASEGT. The CDR3 has 15 residues.

This clone has a single count. The chain uses TRBV2 and TRBJ2-1; a weak D match, TRBD1 (6 bases). Germline V gene lookup returns CDR1 SNHLY and CDR2 FYNNEI. CDR3 length: 14 amino acids. The V end was cut by 6 bases, the J end by 6 bases, with 15 bases between. CDR3 protein: CASRVGAPFNEQFF. In DNA form, the CDR3 reads TGTGCCAGCAGGGTGGGGGCCCCCTTCAATGAGCAGTTCTTC. The complete variable domain, with remaining parts taken from reference TRBV2 and TRBJ2-1, reads EPEVTQTPSHQVTQMGQEVILRCVPISNHLYFYWYRQILGQKVEFLVSFYNNEISEKSEIFDDQFSVERPDGSNFTLKIRSTKLEDSAMYFCASRVGAPFNEQFFGPGTRLTVL.

The CDR3: CASSLGGSGGVDTQYF. The CDR3 nucleotides read TGTGCCAGCAGCTTGGGGGGTAGCGGGGGTGTAGATACGCAGTATTTT. The rearrangement joins TRBV5-6 to TRBJ2-3, with 9 bases fitting TRBD2. J gave up 5 bases and V 0 bases, and 7 bases lay outside the gene matches. Per the germline V gene, CDR1 is SGHDT and CDR2 is YYEEEE. The CDR3 spans 16 residues.

This chain connects TRBV7-9 to TRBJ2-5, with a possible D match to TRBD1 (6 bases). This CDR3 spans 16 amino acids. Trimming stripped 5 bases from V and 4 bases from J, with 20 bases between. The germline V gene encodes CDR1 SEHNR and CDR2 FQNEAQ (reference sequence). DNA for the CDR3: TGTGCCAGCAGCCCAGGAGCAGGGGCGGTGGGAGAGACCCAGTACTTC. Its protein product is CASSPGAGAVGETQYF.

This chain uses TRBV7-9 with TRBJ2-7; tentative D call: TRBD2 (5 bases). The CDR3 contains 13 residues. The V and J ends lost 5 bases and 6 bases respectively, with 14 bases between them. Germline V lookup: CDR1 SEHNR, CDR2 FQNEAQ (reference sequence). Written as DNA, the CDR3 is TGTGCCAGCAGCCCCGGACTGTTCGGCGAGCAGTACTTC. The encoded protein is CASSPGLFGEQYF.

The rearrangement joins TRBV30 to TRBJ1-5; TRBD1 is a possible D gene (5 bases). Germline V gene data show CDR1 as GTSNPN and CDR2 as SVGIG (reference sequence). Trimming left V 4 bases short and J 4 bases short, with 11 bases between. CDR3 length: 13 amino acids. CDR3 in DNA: TGTGCCTGGAATCTCGGGGGGAATCAGCCCCAGCATTTT. The encoded protein is CAWNLGGNQPQHF.

This chain uses TRBV10-1 with TRBJ1-5, with D possibly TRBD1 on 5 matching bases. This CDR3 comprises 12 residues. V was clipped by 4 bases and J by 6 bases, with 7 bases between them. In germline, CDR1 is WNHNN, CDR2 SYGVQD (reference sequence). The CDR3 region is CASSAGGQPQHF. CDR3 nucleotides: TGCGCCAGCAGTGCGGGGGGTCAGCCCCAGCATTTT.

On this clone itself: Other DNA sequences of this sample code for an identical CDR3. This sequence joins TRBV5-1 and TRBJ1-5; 9 bases match TRBD1. Germline CDR1 SGHRS, CDR2 YFSETQ. After removal of 4 bases from V and 4 bases from J, the junction contained 3 bases not matched to a gene. The CDR3 runs to 14 residues. The CDR3 DNA sequence: TGCGCCAGCAGCCTGGGGACAGGGAATCAGCCCCAGCATTTT. It translates to CASSLGTGNQPQHF.

The genes are TRBV9 and TRBJ1-4, with 10 bases identical to TRBD1. The CDR3 is 13 residues long. Germline values: CDR1 SGDLS, CDR2 YYNGEE. After removal of 6 bases from V and 7 bases from J, the junction contained 3 bases not matched to a gene. The CDR3 DNA sequence: TGTGCCAGCACGAGGACAGGGGGTGAAAAACTGTTTTTT. This translates into CASTRTGGEKLFF. Supplemented by reference TRBV9 and TRBJ1-4, the full variable domain reads DSGVTQTPKHLITATGQRVTLRCSPRSGDLSVYWYQQSLDQGLQFLIQYYNGEERAKGNILERFSAQQFPDLHSELNLSSLELGDSALYFCASTRTGGEKLFFGSGTQLSVL.

This clone was seen only once. The chain is built from TRBV11-1 and TRBJ1-2; D possibly corresponds to TRBD1 (5 bases). The germline V and J ends were trimmed by 3 bases and 1 base, with 9 bases remaining between them. Germline values: CDR1 SGHAT, CDR2 FQDESV (reference sequence). The CDR3 extends over 14 amino acids. In nucleotides, the CDR3 is TGTGCCAGCAGCTTTTCCGACAGTAACTATGGCTACACCTTC. The encoded protein is CASSFSDSNYGYTF.

This chain connects TRBV2 to TRBJ1-5; D remains unclear. The CDR3 runs to 15 residues. Germline V gene data show CDR1 as SNHLY and CDR2 as FYNNEI. Deletions cut 1 base from V and 7 bases from J, with 14 bases between. CDR3 in amino acids: CASSEGTAEGQPQHF. The CDR3 DNA follows: TGTGCCAGCAGTGAAGGGACGGCAGAGGGACAGCCCCAGCATTTT.

The chain carries TRBV9 and TRBJ2-6, with 8 bases that match TRBD1. The CDR3 totals 19 residues. V shed 1 base, J shed 2 bases, and the junction held 11 bases outside the gene matches. Germline V gene data show CDR1 as SGDLS and CDR2 as YYNGEE. CDR3 bases: TGTGCCAGCAGCGTAAGACCCCGAGGACAGGGAACTGGGGCCAACGTCCTGACTTTC. Amino acid sequence: CASSVRPRGQGTGANVLTF.

This clone was seen a few times. At the DNA level, this CDR3 is encoded by other sequences in the same sample as well. The rearrangement links TRBV5-1 to TRBJ1-3; the D gene is possibly TRBD1 (6 bases). V lost 2 bases to trimming and J lost 4 bases, with 10 bases between them. The CDR3 spans 14 residues. Germline V gene data show CDR1 as SGHRS and CDR2 as YFSETQ. For the CDR3, the DNA is TGCGCCAGCAGCTTAGGAACAGGGGGAAACACCATATATTTT. Its translation is CASSLGTGGNTIYF.

The gene calls are TRBV5-6 and TRBJ2-1; the match to TRBD1 covers 7 bases. The V gene's germline CDR1 is SGHDT and CDR2 YYEEEE. This CDR3 comprises 15 residues. V dropped 6 bases and J dropped 8; count of bases not matched to a gene: 14. CDR3 coding DNA: TGTGCCAGCACCCCGGACAGGTTCTCGTATTATGAGCAGTTCTTC. As protein: CASTPDRFSYYEQFF.

CDR3: CASSEAGGFQETQYF. The CDR3 bases are TGTGCCAGCAGTGAAGCGGGGGGGTTTCAAGAGACCCAGTACTTC. This rearrangement joins TRBV25-1 to TRBJ2-5, with 9 nucleotides matching TRBD2. This CDR3 contains 15 residues. In germline, CDR1 is MGHDK, CDR2 SYGVNS. V shed 2 bases, J shed 2 bases, and the junction held 3 bases outside the gene matches. Based on the CDR3 plus reference TRBV25-1 and TRBJ2-5, the full variable domain is EADIYQTPRYLVIGTGKKITLECSQTMGHDKMYWYQQDPGMELHLIHYSYGVNSTEKGDLSSESTVSRIRTEHFPLTLESARPSHTSQYLCASSEAGGFQETQYFGPGTRLLVL.

As DNA, the CDR3 is TGCAGTGCTAGTCCGGAAGAGACCCAGTACTTC. This translates into CSASPEETQYF. This chain joins TRBV20-1 and TRBJ2-5; the D is unclear. Germline CDR1 reads DFQATT; CDR2 reads SNEGSKA (reference sequence). The CDR3 spans 11 residues. Deletions cut 3 bases from V and 3 bases from J, with 5 bases between.

The chain links TRBV5-5 to TRBJ1-4, with D possibly matching TRBD1 (5 bases). The CDR3 has 14 amino acids. The germline CDR1 and CDR2 sequences are SGHKS and YYEKEE (reference sequence). The V gene lost 0 bases and the J gene lost 6 bases, with 9 bases spanning the gap. Here the CDR3 reads CASSLEGADEKLFF. As DNA, the CDR3 is TGTGCCAGCAGCTTGGAAGGGGCGGATGAAAAACTGTTTTTT.

The chain couples TRBV5-1 to TRBJ2-7, with D perhaps matching TRBD2 (6 bases). The germline gives CDR1 SGHRS, CDR2 YFSETQ. This CDR3 is 14 amino acids long. The ends were cut back, 0 bases at V and 3 bases at J, with 10 bases in the middle. CDR3 in DNA: TGCGCCAGCAGCTTGGAAACAGCGGGCTACGAGCAGTACTTC. This gives the protein CASSLETAGYEQYF.

This clone was counted only a few times. V and J are TRBV30 and TRBJ2-5, with D perhaps matching TRBD2 (5 bases). Germline loops: CDR1 GTSNPN, CDR2 SVGIG (reference sequence). This CDR3 region has 14 residues. V was clipped by 1 base and J by 5 bases, with 14 bases between them. The CDR3 DNA reads as TGTGCCTGGAGTGCTAGCCGAAGTGGGGAGACCCAGTACTTC. Translating it yields CAWSASRSGETQYF.

This rearrangement joins TRBV15 to TRBJ1-2; weak D call: TRBD1 (5 bases). Germline CDR1 reads LNHNV; CDR2 reads YYDKDF (reference sequence). The CDR3 has 13 residues. V was shortened by 2 bases and J by 3 bases, with 7 bases between the two germline ends. CDR3 protein: CATSRQGYYGYTF. In DNA form, the CDR3 reads TGTGCCACCAGCAGACAGGGCTACTATGGCTACACCTTC.

The chain uses TRBV5-6 and TRBJ2-7, with a possible D match to TRBD1 (6 bases). CDR1 is SGHDT and CDR2 is YYEEEE in the germline V gene. Trimming pared 3 bases from V and 4 bases from J, leaving 11 bases between. The CDR3 spans 13 residues. The CDR3 is CASSYLQGYEQYF. Written as DNA, the CDR3 is TGTGCCAGCAGCTACTTACAGGGTTACGAGCAGTACTTC.